This T cell receptor (beta chain) originates from a study of blood T cells in healthy people across ages. Study outcomes and limitations: Because sorting was not performed, PBMCs prevented conclusive naive versus antigen-experienced comparison.

Then a second PCR, running roughly 7 to 11 cycles, was carried out with a sample-barcoded 5' primer and a J-beta primer mix. TCRdb re-called the 5' RACE reads with MiXCR, one entry per CDR3 protein. The sample holds almost 300,000 distinct CDR3 sequences, roughly 27% seen once. Germline trimming cut 5 bases from V and 2 bases from J; bases unmatched to any gene: 8. The germline CDR1 and CDR2 sequences are MGHDK and SYGVNS. This CDR3 is 15 amino acids long. With regard to this clonotype: The target antigen is unknown.

This sequence originates from a woman aged 70-85 years in good health. The chain uses TRBV25-1 and TRBJ2-7; 8 nucleotides align to TRBD1. Sequenced input: blood. CDR3 DNA: TGTGCCAGCAGTCCCTTTAACAGGGGGACCTACGAGCAGTACTTC. Residues: CASSPFNRGTYEQYF.